This is a list of T cell receptor beta chains from one sample in a study of Graves' ophthalmopathy and Graves' hyperthyroidism. A single record per CDR3 protein comes from TCRdb applying MiXCR to the multiplex PCR reads. This table has around 1.1 million distinct CDR3 sequences, about two fifths appearing once. Specimen: peripheral blood or thyroid tissue (not recorded which). The source is an adult man with Graves' hyperthyroidism. The CDR3 runs from the conserved cysteine through the conserved F or W. The order of the fields is clone size, D gene, J gene, V gene, CDR3 protein, CDR3 DNA. A D gene is named only where the DNA matches it firmly. Size values are once, few and many counts, or a class for expanded clones, and some rows have none.

clone size: -
D gene: TRBD1
J gene: TRBJ2-7
V gene: TRBV28
CDR3 protein: CASSEDRDPYEQYF
CDR3 DNA: TGTGCCAGCAGTGAGGACAGGGACCCCTACGAGCAGTACTTC

clone size: many
D gene: -
J gene: TRBJ1-2
V gene: TRBV20-1
CDR3 protein: CSAPPGPLGGYTF
CDR3 DNA: TGCAGTGCTCCCCCGGGCCCACTCGGCGGCTACACCTTC

clone size: -
D gene: -
J gene: TRBJ1-5
V gene: TRBV15
CDR3 protein: CATSRVGAGDSNQPQHF
CDR3 DNA: TGTGCCACCAGCAGAGTTGGGGCAGGAGATAGCAATCAGCCCCAGCATTTT

clone size: -
D gene: TRBD1
J gene: TRBJ1-6
V gene: TRBV7-2
CDR3 protein: CASSARGTGYNSPLHF
CDR3 DNA: TGTGCCAGCAGCGCCAGGGGGACAGGGTATAATTCACCCCTCCACTTT

clone size: many
D gene: -
J gene: TRBJ1-4
V gene: TRBV9
CDR3 protein: CASSVATRLDEKLFF
CDR3 DNA: TGTGCCAGCAGCGTAGCTACCAGGCTCGATGAAAAACTGTTTTTT

clone size: -
D gene: -
J gene: TRBJ1-4
V gene: TRBV29-1
CDR3 protein: CSVGGSGTGEKLFF
CDR3 DNA: TGCAGCGTTGGAGGTTCGGGGACGGGAGAAAAACTGTTTTTT

clone size: -
D gene: TRBD2
J gene: TRBJ2-7
V gene: TRBV7-9
CDR3 protein: CASSKTSGRYEQYF
CDR3 DNA: TGTGCCAGCAGCAAAACTAGCGGGAGGTACGAGCAGTACTTC

clone size: -
D gene: TRBD2
J gene: TRBJ2-5
V gene: TRBV7-9
CDR3 protein: CASSDSGTLYF
CDR3 DNA: TGTGCCAGCAGCGACAGCGGGACCCTGTACTTC

clone size: many
D gene: -
J gene: TRBJ2-5
V gene: TRBV11-2
CDR3 protein: CASSRLYRGGGETQYF
CDR3 DNA: TGTGCCAGCAGCCGCCTTTACAGGGGAGGAGGGGAGACCCAGTACTTC

clone size: -
D gene: -
J gene: TRBJ1-1
V gene: TRBV3-1
CDR3 protein: CASSLLPPSLGTEAFF
CDR3 DNA: TGTGCCAGCAGCCTCTTGCCCCCTTCCCTGGGCACTGAAGCTTTCTTT

clone size: many
D gene: -
J gene: TRBJ2-2
V gene: TRBV19
CDR3 protein: CASSINGGDGELFF
CDR3 DNA: TGTGCCAGTAGTATCAATGGAGGTGACGGGGAGCTGTTTTTT

clone size: few
D gene: TRBD1
J gene: TRBJ1-5
V gene: TRBV12-3/TRBV12-4
CDR3 protein: CASRSGQGGNQPQHF
CDR3 DNA: TGTGCCAGCAGGTCGGGACAGGGGGGCAATCAGCCCCAGCATTTT

clone size: -
D gene: TRBD1
J gene: TRBJ1-5
V gene: TRBV7-9
CDR3 protein: CASSHPRGRGQETQHF
CDR3 DNA: TGTGCCAGCAGCCACCCTAGGGGCAGGGGGCAAGAGACCCAGCATTTT

clone size: many
D gene: TRBD1
J gene: TRBJ2-5
V gene: TRBV6-1
CDR3 protein: CASSALSGTELAQYF
CDR3 DNA: TGTGCCAGCAGTGCACTGTCCGGGACAGAACTGGCCCAGTACTTC

clone size: -
D gene: -
J gene: TRBJ1-6
V gene: TRBV6-5
CDR3 protein: CASRSDRGNSPLHF
CDR3 DNA: TGTGCCAGCAGATCGGACAGAGGGAATTCACCCCTCCACTTT

clone size: many
D gene: -
J gene: TRBJ1-5
V gene: TRBV6-8
CDR3 protein: CASSYSQDSNQPQHF
CDR3 DNA: TGTGCCAGCAGTTACTCCCAGGATAGCAATCAGCCCCAGCATTTT

clone size: few
D gene: TRBD1
J gene: TRBJ1-6
V gene: TRBV7-3
CDR3 protein: CASSLWTGPANSLPHF
CDR3 DNA: TGTGCCAGCAGCTTGTGGACAGGCCCCGCCAACTCCCTCCCCCACTTT

clone size: many
D gene: TRBD2
J gene: TRBJ2-5
V gene: TRBV20-1
CDR3 protein: CSATIGLGQETQYF
CDR3 DNA: TGCAGTGCTACAATAGGACTAGGGCAAGAGACCCAGTACTTC

clone size: -
D gene: TRBD2
J gene: TRBJ2-3
V gene: TRBV9
CDR3 protein: CASSVGAGDTQYF
CDR3 DNA: TGTGCCAGCAGCGTGGGAGCGGGGGATACGCAGTATTTT

clone size: many
D gene: TRBD1
J gene: TRBJ1-5
V gene: TRBV19
CDR3 protein: CASSHGQGRGQPQHF
CDR3 DNA: TGTGCCAGTAGCCACGGACAGGGGCGCGGGCAGCCCCAGCATTTT

clone size: -
D gene: -
J gene: TRBJ1-5
V gene: TRBV10-3
CDR3 protein: CAICSGNQPQHF
CDR3 DNA: TGTGCCATCTGTAGCGGCAATCAGCCCCAGCATTTT

clone size: many
D gene: -
J gene: TRBJ1-2
V gene: TRBV7-9
CDR3 protein: CASSLEFRNYGYTF
CDR3 DNA: TGTGCCAGCAGCTTAGAATTCAGGAATTATGGCTACACCTTC

clone size: -
D gene: TRBD1
J gene: TRBJ2-7
V gene: TRBV10-3
CDR3 protein: CATLDRGYEQYF
CDR3 DNA: TGTGCCACATTGGACAGGGGATACGAGCAGTACTTC

clone size: -
D gene: TRBD1
J gene: TRBJ1-4
V gene: TRBV5-6
CDR3 protein: CANSPAGTGDHEKLFF
CDR3 DNA: TGTGCCAACAGCCCCGCCGGGACAGGGGATCATGAAAAACTGTTTTTT

clone size: -
D gene: -
J gene: TRBJ2-7
V gene: TRBV28
CDR3 protein: CASSPGQGLNEQYF
CDR3 DNA: TGTGCCAGCAGTCCTGGCCAGGGTCTCAATGAGCAGTACTTC

clone size: -
D gene: TRBD1
J gene: TRBJ1-5
V gene: TRBV10-3
CDR3 protein: CATRTGVGETQHF
CDR3 DNA: TGTGCCACCAGGACAGGGGTGGGGGAGACCCAGCATTTT

clone size: few
D gene: -
J gene: TRBJ1-3
V gene: TRBV6-5
CDR3 protein: CASTKDTLFSGNTIYF
CDR3 DNA: TGTGCCAGCACCAAGGACACGCTATTCTCTGGAAACACCATATATTTT

clone size: -
D gene: TRBD1
J gene: TRBJ1-1
V gene: TRBV10-3
CDR3 protein: CAIGRQGMNTEAFF
CDR3 DNA: TGTGCCATCGGTCGACAGGGGATGAACACTGAAGCTTTCTTT

clone size: many
D gene: -
J gene: TRBJ2-5
V gene: TRBV12-3/TRBV12-4
CDR3 protein: CASRSTGTQPLETQYF
CDR3 DNA: TGTGCCAGCAGGTCCACCGGGACACAGCCTCTTGAGACCCAGTACTTC

clone size: many
D gene: -
J gene: TRBJ1-6
V gene: TRBV5-1
CDR3 protein: CASSSEENSPLHF
CDR3 DNA: TGCGCCAGCAGCAGCGAAGAGAATTCACCCCTCCACTTT

clone size: few
D gene: TRBD1
J gene: TRBJ1-1
V gene: TRBV6-1
CDR3 protein: CASSYSGQGTPEAFF
CDR3 DNA: TGTGCCAGCAGTTACTCGGGACAGGGGACCCCTGAAGCTTTCTTT

clone size: few
D gene: -
J gene: TRBJ2-6
V gene: TRBV28
CDR3 protein: CASSFRGTYSGANVLTF
CDR3 DNA: TGTGCCAGCAGTTTTCGGGGGACCTACTCTGGGGCCAACGTCCTGACTTTC

clone size: few
D gene: TRBD1
J gene: TRBJ2-7
V gene: TRBV5-6
CDR3 protein: CASSSRQGLSYEQYF
CDR3 DNA: TGTGCCAGCAGCAGCAGACAGGGGCTCTCCTACGAGCAGTACTTC

clone size: -
D gene: -
J gene: TRBJ1-5
V gene: TRBV19
CDR3 protein: CASKVGSTDTQHF
CDR3 DNA: TGTGCCAGTAAGGTGGGAAGCACAGATACGCAGCATTTT

clone size: -
D gene: -
J gene: TRBJ1-5
V gene: TRBV30
CDR3 protein: CAWSVQSDQPQHF
CDR3 DNA: TGTGCCTGGAGTGTACAGAGTGATCAGCCCCAGCATTTT

clone size: many
D gene: -
J gene: TRBJ1-3
V gene: TRBV9
CDR3 protein: CASDTGDSGNTIYF
CDR3 DNA: TGTGCCAGCGACACCGGAGACTCTGGAAACACCATATATTTT

clone size: many
D gene: -
J gene: TRBJ2-7
V gene: TRBV11-2
CDR3 protein: CASSSREPAYEQYF
CDR3 DNA: TGTGCCAGCAGCAGTCGGGAGCCCGCCTACGAGCAGTACTTC

clone size: few
D gene: -
J gene: TRBJ1-1
V gene: TRBV6-2/TRBV6-3
CDR3 protein: CASSLDSPEAFF
CDR3 DNA: TGTGCCAGCAGTCTAGACAGCCCCGAAGCTTTCTTT

clone size: -
D gene: -
J gene: TRBJ2-5
V gene: TRBV6-4
CDR3 protein: CASAGTHNHRAETQYF
CDR3 DNA: TGTGCCAGCGCGGGGACCCACAACCATAGGGCAGAGACCCAGTACTTC

clone size: many
D gene: -
J gene: TRBJ1-3
V gene: TRBV15
CDR3 protein: CATSRDHLPGGRNTIYF
CDR3 DNA: TGTGCCACCAGCAGAGATCATCTCCCGGGGGGTCGAAACACCATATATTTT

clone size: -
D gene: -
J gene: TRBJ1-4
V gene: TRBV2
CDR3 protein: CASSKRGIKLFF
CDR3 DNA: TGTGCCAGCAGTAAAAGGGGGATAAAACTGTTTTTT

clone size: few
D gene: -
J gene: TRBJ1-2
V gene: TRBV18
CDR3 protein: CASSPPVGHGYTF
CDR3 DNA: TGTGCCAGCTCACCACCGGTCGGGCATGGCTACACCTTC

clone size: -
D gene: -
J gene: TRBJ1-2
V gene: TRBV25-1
CDR3 protein: CASSESQFGRGYDYGYTF
CDR3 DNA: TGTGCCAGCAGTGAATCCCAATTCGGTCGAGGGTACGACTATGGCTACACCTTC

clone size: -
D gene: -
J gene: TRBJ1-2
V gene: TRBV19
CDR3 protein: CASNYTGGYTF
CDR3 DNA: TGTGCCAGTAACTACACTGGTGGCTACACCTTC

clone size: many
D gene: -
J gene: TRBJ1-5
V gene: TRBV15
CDR3 protein: CATSRDHFRPQHF
CDR3 DNA: TGTGCCACCAGCAGAGACCATTTCCGGCCCCAGCATTTT

clone size: -
D gene: -
J gene: TRBJ2-7
V gene: TRBV6-2/TRBV6-3
CDR3 protein: CASSPLRDTPANYEQYF
CDR3 DNA: TGTGCCAGCAGCCCCCTCAGGGATACCCCGGCCAACTACGAGCAGTACTTC

clone size: -
D gene: -
J gene: TRBJ1-4
V gene: TRBV25-1
CDR3 protein: CASSDPGDHNEKLFF
CDR3 DNA: TGTGCCAGCAGTGACCCGGGGGACCACAATGAAAAACTGTTTTTT

clone size: many
D gene: TRBD1
J gene: TRBJ1-1
V gene: TRBV3-1
CDR3 protein: CASSQDRVNTEAFF
CDR3 DNA: TGTGCCAGCAGCCAGGACAGGGTGAACACTGAAGCTTTCTTT

clone size: many
D gene: -
J gene: TRBJ2-5
V gene: TRBV9
CDR3 protein: CASSVDGQSRTQYF
CDR3 DNA: TGTGCCAGCAGCGTAGATGGACAGTCAAGGACCCAGTACTTC

clone size: few
D gene: -
J gene: TRBJ1-4
V gene: TRBV7-8
CDR3 protein: CASSLVGADEKLFF
CDR3 DNA: TGTGCCAGCAGCTTAGTAGGGGCTGATGAAAAACTGTTTTTT